This T cell receptor beta chain was identified during a study of PD-L1 blockade in urothelial cancer. In the study overall: Median T cell yield from blood was about 130,000.

Sequencing used immunoSEQ multiplex PCR; TCRdb keeps in-frame clones, though not all of them. The repertoire holds roughly 54,000 clones, with 70% to 90% as singletons. The CDR3 has 15 amino acids. The ends lost 1 base at V and 7 bases at J; junction bases unmatched: 6. CDR1 is SGHAT, CDR2 FQNNGV, per germline. Indicated time point: pretreatment peripheral blood. Metastatic or locally advanced urothelial carcinoma was present in the patients. The sequencing used PBMCs, collected around atezolizumab (anti-PD-L1) treatment. The TCR originated in a woman aged 55 to 70 with urothelial cancer. The chain joins TRBV11-2 to TRBJ2-2, with TRBD1 matching over 7 bases. CDR3 sequence reads: CASSLATGLLGELFF. CDR3 nucleotides: TGTGCCAGCAGCTTAGCGACAGGGCTCCTCGGGGAGCTGTTTTTT.